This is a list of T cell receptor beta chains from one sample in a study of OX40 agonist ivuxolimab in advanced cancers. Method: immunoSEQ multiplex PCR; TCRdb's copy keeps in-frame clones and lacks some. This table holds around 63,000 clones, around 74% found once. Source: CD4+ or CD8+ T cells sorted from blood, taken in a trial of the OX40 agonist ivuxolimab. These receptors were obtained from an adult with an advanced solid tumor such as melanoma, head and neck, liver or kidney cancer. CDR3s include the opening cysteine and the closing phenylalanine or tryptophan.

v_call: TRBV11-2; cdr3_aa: CASSWTIYEQYF
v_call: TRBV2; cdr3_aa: CASSDPLREQYF
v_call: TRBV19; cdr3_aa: CASSIGQWDEQFF
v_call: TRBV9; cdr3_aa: CASSGEQKVFF
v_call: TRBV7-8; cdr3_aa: CASSGRQGSYGYTF
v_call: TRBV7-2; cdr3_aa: CASSMGLAGGGDTQYF
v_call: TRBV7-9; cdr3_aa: CASSVGTSGRNEQFF
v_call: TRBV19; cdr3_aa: CASRRGQGPYEQYF
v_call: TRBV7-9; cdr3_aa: CASSLVRGSSYEQYF
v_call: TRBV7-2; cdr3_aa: CASSLRTSGRNTGELFF
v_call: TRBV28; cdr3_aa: CASSVRGEQYF
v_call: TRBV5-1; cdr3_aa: CASRAFEGAGNEQFF
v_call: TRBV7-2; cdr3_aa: CASSAPPLGYGYTF
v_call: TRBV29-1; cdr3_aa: CSVEVWHPEDYEQYF
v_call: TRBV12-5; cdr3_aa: CASGPRGLGANVLTF
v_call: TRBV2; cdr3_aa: CASSETRPPYEQYF
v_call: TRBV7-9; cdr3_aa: CASSLIPLAGGGDEQFF
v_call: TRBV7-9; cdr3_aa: CASSLQRGGYEQYF
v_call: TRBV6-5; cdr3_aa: CASSYSARVGGYEQYF
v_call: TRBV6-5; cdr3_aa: CASRMKDGLTYGYTF
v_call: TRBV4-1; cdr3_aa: CASSLRTSGIYEQYF
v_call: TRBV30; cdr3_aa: CAWRHGTGVEKLFF
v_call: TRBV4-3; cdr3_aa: CASGEGQGYEQYF
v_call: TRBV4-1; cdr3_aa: CASSRLGQANSYEQYF
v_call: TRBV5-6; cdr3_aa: CASSLYQPNYGYTF
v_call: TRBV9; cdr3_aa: CASSVLAGLTDTQYF
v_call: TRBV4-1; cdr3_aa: CASSHPTVQWDRGNYGYTF
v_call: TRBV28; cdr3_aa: CASSLGQHSYEQYF
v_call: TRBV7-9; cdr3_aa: CASSPSRTIYYGYTF
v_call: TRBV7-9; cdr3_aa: CASSGRGTSGSTDTQYF
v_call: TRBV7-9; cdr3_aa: CASSLQVGPNYGYTF
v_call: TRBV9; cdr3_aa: CASSVGGETEAFF
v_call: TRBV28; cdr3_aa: CASSIGGTSSYNEQFF
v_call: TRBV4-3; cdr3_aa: CASSQGGPLHF
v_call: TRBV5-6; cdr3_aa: CASSPPLGTQYF
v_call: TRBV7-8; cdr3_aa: CASSLDRTSGNTIYF
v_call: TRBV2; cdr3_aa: CASMTESYNEQFF
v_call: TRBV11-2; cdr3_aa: CASSLGAGSYGYTF
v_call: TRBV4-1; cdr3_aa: CASSLEGITYEQYF
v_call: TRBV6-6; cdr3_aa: CASYGDELAEIYEQYF
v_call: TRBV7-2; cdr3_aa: CASSSPARTGNTNYGYTF
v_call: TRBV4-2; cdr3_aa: CASLKSLAGGDTGELFF
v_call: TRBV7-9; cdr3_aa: CASSVQGAEQYF
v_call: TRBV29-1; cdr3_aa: CSVEPLLIQRLNEQFF
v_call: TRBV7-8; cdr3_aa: CASSSRLGANEKLFF